These 16 T cell receptor beta chains were sequenced from one sample in a study of T cell repertoires in cytomegalovirus infection (dated by TCRdb to about 2019). TCRdb lists the instrument as Illumina HiSeq 1500. TCRdb reworked the public reads: Q25 trimming with fastp, MiXCR clone assembly, productive beta chains retained. Each entry merges the rows of one CDR3 protein and shows their most common DNA and genes. The sample yields 400,000 to 550,000 distinct CDR3 sequences; around 10% were counted once. The ten top clones hold roughly a tenth of the sample. Sequenced input: PBMCs. The origin of the receptors is a human donor in good health (CMV status not recorded). Some clones in this sample may be carry-over from other donors' samples.

With respect to this clonotype: An end of the junction does not agree with germline; a read error may underlie this. This chain links TRBV12-3 or TRBV12-4 with TRBJ1-4; D is uncertain. The length of the CDR3 is 12 residues. CDR3 protein: CVSSLVGEKLFF. CDR3 DNA sequence: TGTGTCAGCAGCTTAGTCGGTGAAAAACTGTTTTTT.

Many counts were recorded for this clonotype. The chain recombines TRBV20-1 with TRBJ2-3; tentatively, D is TRBD1 or TRBD2 (5 bases each). Germline V gives CDR1 DFQATT, CDR2 SNEGSKA (reference sequence). The CDR3 is 14 amino acids. Trimming shortened V by 6 bases and J by 2 bases, and 15 bases separated the two germline ends. The CDR3 DNA sequence: TGCAGTGCCCGGGGTGAGGGGACCACAGATACGCAGTATTTT. Translating it yields CSARGEGTTDTQYF.

This clonotype was detected many times. V is TRBV10-3 and J is TRBJ2-7; 11 nucleotides line up with TRBD2. Germline values: CDR1 ENHRY, CDR2 SYGVKD. V shed 6 bases and J 2 bases; nucleotides not matched to a gene: 9. This CDR3 is 16 amino acids long. The CDR3 DNA reads TGTGCCATCAGCCGAGCCGGGACTAGCGGCACCTACGAGCAGTACTTC. Its translation is CAISRAGTSGTYEQYF.

This clonotype was recorded at least ten times. The J gene is TRBJ2-3, the V gene TRBV7-3; 11 bases agree with TRBD2. J gave up 9 bases and V 5 bases, and 13 bases lay outside the gene matches. The CDR3 runs 16 residues. Per the germline V gene, CDR1 is SGHTA and CDR2 is FQGTGA. Written as DNA, the CDR3 is TGTGCCAGCAGCCCCTTAACTAGCGGGAGCTCAGGCACGCAGTATTTT. Translation gives CASSPLTSGSSGTQYF.

This clonotype was recorded many times. The chain couples TRBV7-9 to TRBJ2-1; D possibly matches TRBD1 or TRBD2 (5 bases each). The CDR3 is 15 amino acids. From germline, CDR1 is SEHNR and CDR2 FQNEAQ (reference sequence). Between the trimmed V and J ends, which lost 0 bases and 8 bases, there was a span of 14 bases. CDR3 protein: CASSLAGPKGDEQFF. The CDR3 nucleotides read TGTGCCAGCAGCTTAGCGGGACCCAAAGGCGATGAGCAGTTCTTC.

As to this clonotype: This may come from a read error, since a much larger clone is one base off. The conserved closing phenylalanine or tryptophan is absent in this CDR3, likely reflecting a read error. The chain has TRBV5-6 and TRBJ2-2; 9 nucleotides match TRBD2. CDR3 length: 15 residues. V gave up 4 bases and J gave up 5 bases; unmatched junction bases: 6. Germline CDR1 SGHDT, CDR2 YYEEEE. The CDR3 sequence: CASSRGLAQTGELFS. CDR3 nucleotide sequence: TGTGCCAGCAGCCGCGGACTAGCGCAGACCGGGGAGCTGTTTTCT.

At least ten counts were recorded for this clonotype. V and J are TRBV7-2 and TRBJ2-7; perhaps TRBD2 as D (6 bases). This CDR3 region has 14 residues. Deletions cut 4 bases from V and 4 bases from J, with 14 bases between. Germline assignment: CDR1 SGHTA and CDR2 FQGNSA. The DNA for the CDR3 is TGTGCCAGCAGCTCCCGGGACTGGAAATACGAGCAGTACTTC. It encodes CASSSRDWKYEQYF.

A remark on this clonotype: A clone one base away is much larger, so this may be a read error. The chain has TRBV11-2 and TRBJ2-3; D might be TRBD1 (5 bases). V lost 2 bases and J lost 7, with 13 bases in between. Germline CDR1 SGHAT, CDR2 FQNNGV. The CDR3 consists of 14 residues. The CDR3 nucleotides read TGTGCCAGCAGCTTATGGCAGGGTGGGAATACGCAGTATTTT. Translation gives CASSLWQGGNTQYF.

The rearrangement links TRBV20-1 to TRBJ2-2; 8 nucleotides match TRBD1. V gave up 0 bases and J gave up 7 bases; unmatched junction bases: 13. CDR1 is DFQATT, CDR2 SNEGSKA, per germline (reference sequence). CDR3 size: 17 residues. The CDR3 loop is CSARDSLDRGTGGELFF. The CDR3 DNA follows: TGCAGTGCTAGAGACTCTCTAGACAGGGGAACGGGCGGGGAGCTGTTTTTT.

The gene calls are TRBV2 and TRBJ2-3, with 13 bases aligning to TRBD2. CDR1 and CDR2 (germline): SNHLY, FYNNEI. V lost 6 bases to trimming and J lost 0 bases; unmatched junction nucleotides: 6. The CDR3 is made up of 17 amino acids. The CDR3, as DNA: TGTGCCAGCAGACCCGGGACTAGCGGGATCAGCACAGATACGCAGTATTTT. It encodes CASRPGTSGISTDTQYF.

This clonotype was seen ten or more times. V and J are TRBV3-1 and TRBJ2-3, with TRBD2 as a possible D gene (6 bases). The CDR3 extends over 13 amino acids. The V and J ends lost 2 bases and 3 bases respectively, with 6 bases between them. The germline gives CDR1 LGHDT, CDR2 YNNKEL (reference sequence). The CDR3 spells CASSQSGTDTQYF. In DNA form, the CDR3 reads TGTGCCAGCAGCCAAAGCGGGACAGATACGCAGTATTTT.

This clonotype was recorded at least ten times. The V call is TRBV5-4, the J call TRBJ1-5; 9 bases are shared with TRBD1. The V gene end was trimmed by 0 bases and the J gene end by 5 bases; junction bases not matched to a gene: 3. Germline V gives CDR1 SGHNT, CDR2 YYREEE (reference sequence). The CDR3 has 15 amino acids. The CDR3 protein is CASSLDRGQDQPQHF. DNA for the CDR3: TGTGCCAGCAGCTTGGACAGGGGGCAGGATCAGCCCCAGCATTTT.

The table lists this clonotype with many counts. V and J are TRBV11-2 and TRBJ2-3; the match to TRBD2 covers 9 bases. Trimming removed 4 bases from V and 1 base from J; junction bases left unmatched: 12. CDR1 and CDR2 from the germline V gene are SGHAT and FQNNGV. The CDR3 loop spans 18 amino acids. The chain's CDR3 is CASSYSREGVPGTDTQYF. Written as DNA, the CDR3 is TGTGCCAGCAGCTATTCGCGGGAGGGCGTCCCTGGCACAGATACGCAGTATTTT.

This clonotype was detected many times. The rearrangement links TRBV7-8 to TRBJ1-2; 8 bases match TRBD1. Per the germline V gene, CDR1 is SGHVS and CDR2 is FQNEAQ. Trimming took 5 bases from V and 4 from J; bases not matched to a gene: 9. The CDR3 has 15 residues. This CDR3 is CASSQGTGGLYGYTF. The CDR3 DNA sequence: TGTGCCAGCAGCCAGGGGACAGGCGGACTCTATGGCTACACCTTC. The variable domain in full, completed from reference TRBV7-8 and TRBJ1-2, reads GAGVSQSPRYKVAKRGQDVALRCDPISGHVSLFWYQQALGQGPEFLTYFQNEAQLDKSGLPSDRFFAERPEGSVSTLKIQRTQQEDSAVYLCASSQGTGGLYGYTFGSGTRLTVV.

This clonotype has more than one count but fewer than ten. The gene calls are TRBV29-1 and TRBJ2-3, with TRBD2 identical over 9 bases. The CDR3 covers 16 residues. The germline gives CDR1 SQVTM, CDR2 ANQGSEA. J gave up 1 base and V 4 bases, and 9 bases lay outside the gene matches. CDR3 region: CSVVMRGGLGTDTQYF. As DNA, the CDR3 is TGCAGCGTTGTGATGCGGGGGGGCCTCGGCACAGATACGCAGTATTTT.

This clonotype was recorded at least ten times. This chain uses TRBV7-8 with TRBJ2-5; D is perhaps TRBD1 or TRBD2 (5 bases each). The V gene lost 2 bases and the J gene lost 5 bases, with 12 bases spanning the gap. Per the germline V gene, CDR1 is SGHVS and CDR2 is FQNEAQ. This CDR3 has 14 residues. The CDR3 sequence is CASSLSGNRETQYF. In nucleotides, the CDR3 is TGTGCCAGCAGCTTATCCGGGAACAGGGAGACCCAGTACTTC.